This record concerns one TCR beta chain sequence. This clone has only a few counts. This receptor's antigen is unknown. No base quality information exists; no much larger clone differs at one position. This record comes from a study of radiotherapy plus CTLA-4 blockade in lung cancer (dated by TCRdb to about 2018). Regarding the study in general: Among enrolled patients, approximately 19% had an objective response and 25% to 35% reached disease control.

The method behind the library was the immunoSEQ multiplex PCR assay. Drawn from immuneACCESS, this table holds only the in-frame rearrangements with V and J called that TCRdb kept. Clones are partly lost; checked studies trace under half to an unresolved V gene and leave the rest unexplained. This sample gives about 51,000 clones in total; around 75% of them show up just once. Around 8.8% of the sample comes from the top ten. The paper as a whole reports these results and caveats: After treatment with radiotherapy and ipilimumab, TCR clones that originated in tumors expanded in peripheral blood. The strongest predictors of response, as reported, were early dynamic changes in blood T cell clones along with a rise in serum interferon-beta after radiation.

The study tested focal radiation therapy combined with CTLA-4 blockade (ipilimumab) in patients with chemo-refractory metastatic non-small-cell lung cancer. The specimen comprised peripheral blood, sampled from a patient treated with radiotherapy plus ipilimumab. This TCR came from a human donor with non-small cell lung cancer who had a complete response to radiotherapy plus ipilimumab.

The CDR3 protein is CASSRQGSYGYTF. The sequence in DNA is TGTGCCAGTAGTAGACAGGGGTCCTATGGCTACACCTTC. The chain is encoded by TRBV19 joined to TRBJ1-2; 8 bases in between match TRBD1. Taken from cysteine to phenylalanine, the CDR3 has 13 residues. Only the CDR3 DNA stays, 39 bases, in frame from base 1. For this chain, trimming is 4 bases at the V end and 4 bases at the J end, and the number of junction bases without a gene match is 2. CDR1 and CDR2, per the germline V gene (reference sequence), are LNHDA and SQIVND.